Sequencing of this T cell receptor (beta chain) was carried out in a study of blood T cells in healthy people across ages. The germline V gene has CDR1 SGHRS and CDR2 YFSETQ. CDR3 length: 15 residues. For the second PCR, which ran for about 7 to 11 cycles, a sample-barcoded 5' primer and a J-beta primer mix were used. From the 5' RACE reads, TCRdb called clonotypes with MiXCR, one entry per CDR3 protein. The sample includes around 2 million distinct CDR3 sequences, more than 35% of them seen just once. The J gene is TRBJ2-5, the V gene TRBV5-1; TRBD2 matches at 13 bases. The DNA end is more similar to TRBJ2-7, so the J call may be wrong. The sample was blood. The clonotype comes from a human donor in good health. This CDR3 is CASSNGTSGAHEQYF. The DNA for the CDR3 is TGCGCCAGCAGCAACGGGACTAGCGGGGCCCACGAGCAGTACTTC.